These T cell receptor beta chains were read from a single sample in a study of cytomegalovirus exposure and HLA in healthy donors. Data came from immunoSEQ multiplex PCR; TCRdb stores just in-frame clones and leaves some out. The data contain under 200,000 clones, over 70% of them singletons. The source material was PBMCs. These receptors all come from a woman aged 50 to 60 in good health and CMV-seropositive. Both conserved end residues are part of each CDR3. Fields, in order: V gene, D gene, clone size, J gene, CDR3 protein, CDR3 DNA. D genes are given only for firm matches. Clone size is given for some rows only: seen once, a few or many times, or a class if the clone is expanded.

V gene: TRBV19
D gene: -
clone size: once
J gene: TRBJ1-1
CDR3 protein: CASNDLMNTEAFF
CDR3 DNA: TGTGCCAGTAACGACTTGATGAACACTGAAGCTTTCTTT

V gene: TRBV5-1
D gene: TRBD1
clone size: -
J gene: TRBJ1-2
CDR3 protein: CASSSEATGGGHTF
CDR3 DNA: TGCGCCAGCAGCTCCGAAGCGACAGGGGGAGGCCACACCTTC

V gene: TRBV9
D gene: TRBD2
clone size: -
J gene: TRBJ2-7
CDR3 protein: CASSPPGGMQYF
CDR3 DNA: TGTGCCAGCAGCCCCCCGGGGGGAATGCAGTACTTC

V gene: TRBV27
D gene: TRBD1
clone size: -
J gene: TRBJ2-7
CDR3 protein: CASSSLVGGQGEQYF
CDR3 DNA: TGTGCCAGCAGTTCCCTTGTGGGTGGACAGGGCGAGCAGTACTTC

V gene: TRBV6-5
D gene: TRBD1
clone size: few
J gene: TRBJ1-5
CDR3 protein: CASSRDRGPGQPQHF
CDR3 DNA: TGTGCCAGCAGCCGTGACAGGGGGCCCGGGCAGCCCCAGCATTTT

V gene: TRBV30
D gene: -
clone size: -
J gene: TRBJ2-6
CDR3 protein: CAWSASSGANGLTF
CDR3 DNA: TGTGCCTGGAGTGCATCCTCTGGGGCCAACGGCCTGACTTTC

V gene: TRBV19
D gene: -
clone size: few
J gene: TRBJ1-3
CDR3 protein: CASSAVRQGPLDSGNTIYF
CDR3 DNA: TGTGCCAGTAGTGCCGTCAGGCAGGGGCCGCTAGACTCTGGAAACACCATATATTTT

V gene: TRBV9
D gene: TRBD2
clone size: -
J gene: TRBJ2-1
CDR3 protein: CASSVTSGGAVNEQFF
CDR3 DNA: TGTGCCAGCAGCGTGACTAGCGGGGGGGCTGTCAATGAGCAGTTCTTC

V gene: TRBV7-2
D gene: -
clone size: -
J gene: TRBJ2-2
CDR3 protein: CASSLGVPTGELFF
CDR3 DNA: TGTGCCAGCAGCCTCGGGGTTCCCACCGGGGAGCTGTTTTTT

V gene: TRBV5-4
D gene: TRBD2
clone size: once
J gene: TRBJ2-1
CDR3 protein: CASSFGGGGRDNEQFF
CDR3 DNA: TGTGCCAGCAGCTTCGGTGGCGGGGGGAGGGACAATGAGCAGTTCTTC

V gene: TRBV29-1
D gene: -
clone size: -
J gene: TRBJ2-1
CDR3 protein: CSVEDGSSRVDNEQFF
CDR3 DNA: TGCAGCGTTGAAGACGGGTCCTCGAGGGTAGACAATGAGCAGTTCTTC

V gene: TRBV30
D gene: TRBD2
clone size: -
J gene: TRBJ2-3
CDR3 protein: CAWSRTLAGDTQYF
CDR3 DNA: TGTGCCTGGAGTCGAACGCTAGCGGGAGATACGCAGTATTTT

V gene: TRBV7-8
D gene: TRBD1
clone size: -
J gene: TRBJ2-7
CDR3 protein: CASSLRGGQGASYEQYF
CDR3 DNA: TGTGCCAGCAGCTTAAGGGGGGGACAGGGGGCGTCCTACGAGCAGTACTTC

V gene: TRBV29-1
D gene: TRBD2
clone size: -
J gene: TRBJ2-7
CDR3 protein: CSVLISGGDYEQYF
CDR3 DNA: TGCAGCGTGCTCATTAGCGGGGGGGACTACGAGCAGTACTTC

V gene: TRBV7-2
D gene: -
clone size: -
J gene: TRBJ2-1
CDR3 protein: CATAGGHYNEQFF
CDR3 DNA: TGTGCCACCGCCGGAGGGCATTACAATGAGCAGTTCTTC

V gene: TRBV19
D gene: -
clone size: -
J gene: TRBJ2-6
CDR3 protein: CASSPTGFSGANVLTF
CDR3 DNA: TGTGCCAGTAGTCCTACAGGATTTTCTGGGGCCAACGTCCTGACTTTC

V gene: TRBV6-6
D gene: -
clone size: -
J gene: TRBJ1-2
CDR3 protein: CASHNRQSNYGYTF
CDR3 DNA: TGTGCCAGCCACAACCGACAGTCCAACTATGGCTACACCTTC

V gene: TRBV30
D gene: -
clone size: -
J gene: TRBJ2-7
CDR3 protein: CAWSSGGEPYEQYF
CDR3 DNA: TGTGCCTGGAGCTCCGGCGGGGAGCCCTACGAGCAGTACTTC

V gene: TRBV2
D gene: TRBD2
clone size: once
J gene: TRBJ2-3
CDR3 protein: CASRASGGWADTQYF
CDR3 DNA: TGTGCCAGCAGAGCTAGCGGGGGCTGGGCAGATACGCAGTATTTT

V gene: TRBV19
D gene: -
clone size: -
J gene: TRBJ1-1
CDR3 protein: CASSMRGAPEAFF
CDR3 DNA: TGTGCCAGTAGTATGAGAGGAGCCCCTGAAGCTTTCTTT

V gene: TRBV9
D gene: TRBD2
clone size: -
J gene: TRBJ2-1
CDR3 protein: CASSPRASGNEQFF
CDR3 DNA: TGTGCCAGCAGCCCCCGGGCTAGCGGGAATGAGCAGTTCTTC

V gene: TRBV5-1
D gene: -
clone size: -
J gene: TRBJ2-2
CDR3 protein: CASSGGTPNTGELFF
CDR3 DNA: TGCGCCAGCAGCGGCGGGACGCCCAACACCGGGGAGCTGTTTTTT

V gene: TRBV7-3
D gene: TRBD2
clone size: -
J gene: TRBJ2-5
CDR3 protein: CASSLGGTTLETQYF
CDR3 DNA: TGTGCCAGCAGCTTAGGCGGGACTACATTGGAGACCCAGTACTTC

V gene: TRBV2
D gene: TRBD1
clone size: -
J gene: TRBJ1-5
CDR3 protein: CASSERPGQGDQPQHF
CDR3 DNA: TGTGCCAGCAGTGAAAGACCGGGACAGGGGGATCAGCCCCAGCATTTT

V gene: TRBV11-2
D gene: -
clone size: -
J gene: TRBJ2-1
CDR3 protein: CASSLDQGRRYNEQFF
CDR3 DNA: TGTGCCAGCAGCTTAGATCAGGGTAGGCGGTACAATGAGCAGTTCTTC

V gene: TRBV29-1
D gene: TRBD2
clone size: -
J gene: TRBJ2-1
CDR3 protein: CSVTGGSSYNEQFF
CDR3 DNA: TGCAGCGTTACGGGAGGGAGCTCCTACAATGAGCAGTTCTTC

V gene: TRBV5-4
D gene: TRBD1
clone size: -
J gene: TRBJ2-5
CDR3 protein: CASSLGGQGVETQYF
CDR3 DNA: TGTGCCAGCAGCTTAGGAGGACAGGGGGTAGAGACCCAGTACTTC

V gene: TRBV6-5
D gene: -
clone size: -
J gene: TRBJ2-3
CDR3 protein: CASSPLRDGDTQYF
CDR3 DNA: TGTGCCAGCAGCCCCCTTCGGGATGGGGATACGCAGTATTTT

V gene: TRBV7-2
D gene: -
clone size: few
J gene: TRBJ2-1
CDR3 protein: CASVRSGSSSYNEQFF
CDR3 DNA: TGTGCCAGCGTGAGGTCCGGGAGTAGCTCCTACAATGAGCAGTTCTTC

V gene: TRBV7-8
D gene: TRBD1
clone size: -
J gene: TRBJ1-2
CDR3 protein: CASSGSGGIGLYGYTF
CDR3 DNA: TGTGCCAGCAGCGGGTCAGGGGGCATTGGACTCTATGGCTACACCTTC

V gene: TRBV7-2
D gene: -
clone size: few
J gene: TRBJ2-2
CDR3 protein: CASRGTATLPGSTGELFF
CDR3 DNA: TGTGCCAGCAGAGGTACAGCCACCCTACCTGGGAGCACCGGGGAGCTGTTTTTT

V gene: TRBV29-1
D gene: -
clone size: -
J gene: TRBJ2-6
CDR3 protein: CSVEDLRTAGYNVLTF
CDR3 DNA: TGCAGCGTTGAAGATCTCCGGACAGCCGGATACAACGTCCTGACTTTC

V gene: TRBV14
D gene: TRBD2
clone size: -
J gene: TRBJ2-7
CDR3 protein: CASSQNSLAAWYF
CDR3 DNA: TGTGCCAGCAGCCAAAACTCTCTAGCGGCTTGGTACTTC

V gene: TRBV2
D gene: TRBD2
clone size: once
J gene: TRBJ2-4
CDR3 protein: CASWPSGRVENSQYF
CDR3 DNA: TGTGCCAGCTGGCCTAGCGGGAGGGTCGAAAACAGTCAGTACTTC

V gene: TRBV4-1
D gene: -
clone size: -
J gene: TRBJ2-1
CDR3 protein: CASSQRGGSYNEQFF
CDR3 DNA: TGCGCCAGCAGCCAACGAGGGGGTTCCTACAATGAGCAGTTCTTC

V gene: TRBV30
D gene: TRBD1
clone size: -
J gene: TRBJ1-2
CDR3 protein: CAWSLRTGFTF
CDR3 DNA: TGTGCCTGGAGTCTCCGGACAGGGTTTACCTTC

V gene: TRBV5-1
D gene: -
clone size: -
J gene: TRBJ2-2
CDR3 protein: CASSPDGAGELFF
CDR3 DNA: TGCGCCAGCAGCCCAGACGGAGCGGGGGAGCTGTTTTTT

V gene: TRBV30
D gene: -
clone size: -
J gene: TRBJ1-6
CDR3 protein: CAQLSYNSPLHF
CDR3 DNA: TGTGCCCAACTCTCCTATAATTCACCCCTCCACTTT

V gene: TRBV18
D gene: -
clone size: -
J gene: TRBJ1-2
CDR3 protein: CASSPSGREIYGYTF
CDR3 DNA: TGTGCCAGCTCACCTTCGGGACGGGAGATCTATGGCTACACCTTC

V gene: TRBV11-3
D gene: -
clone size: -
J gene: TRBJ1-1
CDR3 protein: CASSLSTINTEAFF
CDR3 DNA: TGTGCCAGCAGCTTGTCAACTATAAACACTGAAGCTTTCTTT

V gene: TRBV7-6
D gene: -
clone size: once
J gene: TRBJ2-5
CDR3 protein: CASSLARGRGETQYF
CDR3 DNA: TGTGCCAGCAGCTTAGCGAGAGGGCGAGGGGAGACCCAGTACTTC

V gene: TRBV5-4
D gene: TRBD1
clone size: few
J gene: TRBJ1-1
CDR3 protein: CASSSGQGTNTEAFF
CDR3 DNA: TGTGCCAGCAGCTCGGGACAGGGAACAAACACTGAAGCTTTCTTT

V gene: TRBV18
D gene: -
clone size: -
J gene: TRBJ1-3
CDR3 protein: CASSPGLPETGNTIYF
CDR3 DNA: TGTGCCAGCTCACCGGGACTCCCAGAGACCGGAAACACCATATATTTT

V gene: TRBV19
D gene: -
clone size: -
J gene: TRBJ1-3
CDR3 protein: CASSIESAYSGNTIYF
CDR3 DNA: TGTGCCAGTAGTATAGAGTCCGCGTACTCTGGAAACACCATATATTTT

V gene: TRBV18
D gene: TRBD1
clone size: once
J gene: TRBJ2-7
CDR3 protein: CASGPGQGAYEQYF
CDR3 DNA: TGTGCCAGCGGCCCGGGACAGGGGGCCTACGAGCAGTACTTC

V gene: TRBV4-3
D gene: -
clone size: -
J gene: TRBJ2-7
CDR3 protein: CASSQGISGAAGKVYEQYF
CDR3 DNA: TGCGCCAGCAGCCAAGGTATATCTGGTGCGGCAGGGAAGGTCTACGAGCAGTACTTC

V gene: TRBV25-1
D gene: TRBD1
clone size: -
J gene: TRBJ1-5
CDR3 protein: CASSRQGGGNQPQHF
CDR3 DNA: TGTGCCAGCAGCCGCCAGGGGGGAGGCAATCAGCCCCAGCATTTT

V gene: TRBV11-2
D gene: -
clone size: -
J gene: TRBJ2-7
CDR3 protein: CASSLLLLSYEQYF
CDR3 DNA: TGTGCCAGCAGCTTATTACTACTCTCCTACGAGCAGTACTTC

V gene: TRBV4-1
D gene: TRBD1
clone size: -
J gene: TRBJ1-5
CDR3 protein: CASSRRQGANSNQPQHF
CDR3 DNA: TGCGCCAGCAGCCGGAGACAGGGGGCTAATAGCAATCAGCCCCAGCATTTT

V gene: TRBV18
D gene: -
clone size: once
J gene: TRBJ1-5
CDR3 protein: CASSSDSAGSNQPQHF
CDR3 DNA: TGTGCCAGCTCATCAGACAGCGCAGGTAGCAATCAGCCCCAGCATTTT

V gene: TRBV30
D gene: -
clone size: -
J gene: TRBJ1-1
CDR3 protein: CAWMGGMNTEAFF
CDR3 DNA: TGTGCCTGGATGGGGGGGATGAACACTGAAGCTTTCTTT

V gene: TRBV2
D gene: -
clone size: -
J gene: TRBJ1-1
CDR3 protein: CASSTDSRAFF
CDR3 DNA: TGTGCCAGCAGTACCGACAGCAGGGCTTTCTTT

V gene: TRBV28
D gene: TRBD1
clone size: few
J gene: TRBJ1-2
CDR3 protein: CASRTTGDNYGYTF
CDR3 DNA: TGTGCCAGCAGGACGACAGGGGATAACTATGGCTACACCTTC

V gene: TRBV7-2
D gene: -
clone size: -
J gene: TRBJ2-2
CDR3 protein: CASSLGGGTGELFF
CDR3 DNA: TGTGCCAGCAGCTTAGGTGGAGGGACCGGGGAGCTGTTTTTT

V gene: TRBV19
D gene: -
clone size: -
J gene: TRBJ1-1
CDR3 protein: CASSRDGSTEAFF
CDR3 DNA: TGTGCCAGTTCCAGGGACGGGAGCACTGAAGCTTTCTTT

V gene: TRBV6-1
D gene: TRBD1
clone size: -
J gene: TRBJ2-7
CDR3 protein: CASSIQGAGYEQYF
CDR3 DNA: TGTGCCAGCTCAATCCAGGGGGCAGGGTACGAGCAGTACTTC

V gene: TRBV6-6
D gene: -
clone size: once
J gene: TRBJ2-4
CDR3 protein: CASSFEVAKNIQYF
CDR3 DNA: TGTGCCAGCAGTTTTGAGGTAGCCAAAAACATTCAGTACTTC